The rows below give T cell receptor beta chains drawn from one sample of a study of shared clonotypes between healthy human individuals. Some clones are missing from TCRdb's copy, which holds only in-frame ones; the method was immunoSEQ multiplex PCR. The profile shows some 2,100,000 clones, approximately 94% of them singletons. The specimen was naive CD4+ T cells sorted from blood. The receptor source for this set is a man in his late teens or twenties in good health. Each CDR3 is given with its conserved first and last residue. The order of the fields is clone size, J gene, D gene, V gene, CDR3 length, CDR3 protein, CDR3 DNA. A D gene is named only where the DNA matches it firmly. Clone size is stated in some rows and not others, as once, few, many or a class when expanded.

once	TRBJ2-1	.	TRBV28	12	CASRGAFNEQFF	TGTGCCAGCAGGGGGGCTTTCAATGAGCAGTTCTTC
.	TRBJ2-7	.	TRBV6-5	15	CASSKTGTDTYEQYF	TGTGCCAGCAGCAAAACCGGGACTGATACCTACGAGCAGTACTTC
.	TRBJ2-4	TRBD1	TRBV28	15	CASSLMDRGRGVYHF	TGTGCCAGCAGTTTAATGGACAGGGGGCGCGGGGTCTACCACTTC
once	TRBJ2-7	.	TRBV18	13	CASSPLSWGEQYF	TGTGCCAGCTCACCACTTAGCTGGGGCGAGCAGTACTTC
.	TRBJ2-7	.	TRBV6-1	11	CASTQSYEQYF	TGTGCCAGCACCCAGTCGTACGAGCAGTACTTC
once	TRBJ2-1	.	TRBV5-4	15	CASSPDVSAPNEQFF	TGTGCCAGCAGTCCAGACGTATCTGCCCCTAATGAGCAGTTCTTC
.	TRBJ1-5	.	TRBV6-5	13	CASSLRGDQPQHF	TGTGCCAGCAGCCTCCGGGGCGATCAGCCCCAGCATTTT
.	TRBJ2-3	.	TRBV11-2	14	CASSLDRASISQYF	TGTGCCAGCAGCTTAGACAGGGCCTCCATATCGCAGTATTTT
.	TRBJ1-2	.	TRBV6-1	14	CASSVGPANYGYTF	TGTGCCAGCAGTGTCGGACCTGCTAACTATGGCTACACCTTC
.	TRBJ2-2	.	TRBV7-6	10	CASLSGELFF	TGTGCCAGCTTATCCGGGGAGCTGTTTTTT
few	TRBJ2-5	.	TRBV11-2	13	CASSLGVQETQYF	TGTGCCAGCAGCTTAGGCGTCCAAGAGACCCAGTACTTC
.	TRBJ2-2	TRBD1	TRBV10-1	14	CATRGGRGFGELFF	TGCGCCACTCGAGGGGGCAGGGGTTTCGGGGAGCTGTTTTTT
.	TRBJ2-3	TRBD2	TRBV5-1	16	CASRDPLAGGADTQYF	TGCGCCAGCAGGGACCCTCTAGCGGGAGGGGCAGATACGCAGTATTTT
.	TRBJ1-6	TRBD1	TRBV14	13	CASSEAGGLPLHF	TGTGCCAGCTCGGAGGCAGGGGGTCTACCCCTCCACTTT
.	TRBJ1-1	.	TRBV5-1	14	CASSLGTANTEAFF	TGCGCCAGCAGCTTGGGGACGGCTAACACTGAAGCTTTCTTT
once	TRBJ1-2	TRBD1	TRBV5-1	15	CASSRTGAENYGYTF	TGCGCCAGCAGCAGGACAGGGGCCGAGAACTATGGCTACACCTTC
.	TRBJ1-1	.	TRBV5-1	16	CASSLPRTDENTEAFF	TGCGCCAGCAGCCTGCCTAGGACAGATGAAAACACTGAAGCTTTCTTT
.	TRBJ2-7	.	TRBV6-5	14	CASSPTGSSYEQYF	TGTGCCAGCAGTCCTACAGGTAGCTCCTACGAGCAGTACTTC
.	TRBJ1-6	.	TRBV6-1	15	CASSEAGLGNSPLHF	TGTGCCAGCAGTGAAGCAGGGCTGGGTAATTCACCCCTCCACTTT
once	TRBJ2-7	.	TRBV5-6	15	CASSLREQVFYEQYF	TGTGCCAGCAGCTTGCGCGAGCAAGTCTTCTACGAGCAGTACTTC
once	TRBJ2-7	TRBD1	TRBV15	16	CATSRGQGQGGNEQYF	TGTGCCACCAGCCGGGGACAGGGACAGGGGGGGAACGAGCAGTACTTC
once	TRBJ1-3	.	TRBV6-5	14	CASSTGFSGNTIYF	TGTGCCAGCAGTACAGGTTTCTCTGGAAACACCATATATTTT
.	TRBJ2-7	TRBD2	TRBV11-2	15	CASSRTSGSTYEQYF	TGTGCCAGCAGCCGAACTAGCGGGTCCACCTACGAGCAGTACTTC
.	TRBJ2-1	.	TRBV6-5	12	CASRTGSRGQFF	TGTGCCAGCCGAACAGGTTCCCGGGGGCAGTTCTTC
once	TRBJ2-3	.	TRBV5-1	16	CASSTRTDESTDTQYF	TGCGCCAGCAGTACCCGGACCGACGAGAGCACAGATACGCAGTATTTT
.	TRBJ2-1	.	TRBV25-1	14	CASSTSRTNNEQFF	TGTGCCAGCAGCACTAGCAGAACCAACAATGAGCAGTTCTTC
.	TRBJ2-7	TRBD2	TRBV5-4	15	CASSLSTSGTYEQYF	TGTGCCAGCAGCTTGTCAACTAGCGGAACCTACGAGCAGTACTTC
.	TRBJ2-7	TRBD1	TRBV28	14	CASSLGGLGQGTLF	TGTGCCAGCAGCCTCGGGGGTTTGGGACAGGGGACCCTCTTC
once	TRBJ2-3	.	TRBV7-2	14	CASSSRRGTDTQYF	TGTGCCAGCAGCTCCCGACGGGGCACAGATACGCAGTATTTT
.	TRBJ1-6	.	TRBV4-3	13	CASSQDITGPLHF	TGCGCCAGCAGCCAAGATATTACCGGGCCCCTCCACTTT
.	TRBJ2-7	.	TRBV30	14	CAWSVSRGSYEQYF	TGTGCCTGGAGTGTATCTAGGGGGAGCTACGAGCAGTACTTC
.	TRBJ2-2	TRBD1	TRBV18	16	CASSPAGTGFTGELFF	TGTGCCAGCTCACCGGCCGGGACAGGGTTCACCGGGGAGCTGTTTTTT
.	TRBJ1-2	.	TRBV15	19	CATSRELKQGIMEDGGYTF	TGTGCCACCAGCAGAGAGTTAAAGCAGGGGATTATGGAGGACGGTGGCTACACCTTC
.	TRBJ1-5	.	TRBV19	15	CASSMVGQRDQPQHF	TGTGCCAGTAGTATGGTAGGGCAGAGAGATCAGCCCCAGCATTTT
.	TRBJ1-2	.	TRBV2	13	CASTLGPDYGYTF	TGTGCCAGCACCTTGGGACCCGACTATGGCTACACCTTC
.	TRBJ1-2	.	TRBV28	13	CASSLSAGYGYTF	TGTGCCAGCAGTTTATCCGCAGGCTATGGCTACACCTTC
.	TRBJ2-7	.	TRBV10-3	12	CAISEMEAEQYF	TGTGCCATCAGTGAGATGGAGGCCGAGCAGTACTTC
.	TRBJ2-7	.	TRBV19	14	CASSPGGDLYEQYF	TGTGCCAGTAGTCCCGGGGGAGACTTGTACGAGCAGTACTTC
.	TRBJ1-3	.	TRBV4-1	13	CASSPQGRNTIYF	TGCGCCAGCAGCCCTCAGGGTCGAAACACCATATATTTT
.	TRBJ2-7	TRBD1	TRBV18	14	CASSPLAGGDEQYF	TGTGCCAGCTCACCATTGGCAGGGGGCGACGAGCAGTACTTC
.	TRBJ1-5	.	TRBV4-1	15	CASSQDSQGYQPQHF	TGCGCCAGCAGCCAAGACTCCCAGGGGTATCAGCCCCAGCATTTT
.	TRBJ2-3	.	TRBV5-4	12	CASSQYTDTQYF	TGTGCCAGCAGCCAATACACAGATACGCAGTATTTT
.	TRBJ2-5	TRBD2	TRBV28	15	CASSLGGRAKETQYF	TGTGCCAGCAGTTTGGGCGGGAGGGCAAAAGAGACCCAGTACTTC
.	TRBJ1-6	TRBD1	TRBV11-2	17	CASSLDTGGWYNSPLHF	TGTGCCAGCAGCTTAGATACAGGGGGCTGGTATAATTCACCCCTCCACTTT
.	TRBJ1-2	.	TRBV7-2	12	CASSPRGGGYTF	TGTGCCAGCAGCCCCAGGGGCGGTGGCTACACCTTC
.	TRBJ1-1	.	TRBV10-2	15	CASSESWGQNTEAFF	TGCGCCAGCAGTGAGTCTTGGGGGCAGAACACTGAAGCTTTCTTT
.	TRBJ1-2	TRBD1	TRBV7-2	14	CASSNRQGNYGYTF	TGTGCCAGCAGCAATCGACAGGGTAACTATGGCTACACCTTC
.	TRBJ2-5	.	TRBV5-1	14	CASSYDNVPETQYF	TGCGCCAGCAGCTACGACAATGTACCAGAGACCCAGTACTTC
.	TRBJ2-2	.	TRBV6-5	15	CASSYQVLNTGELFF	TGTGCCAGCAGTTACCAGGTCCTGAACACCGGGGAGCTGTTTTTT